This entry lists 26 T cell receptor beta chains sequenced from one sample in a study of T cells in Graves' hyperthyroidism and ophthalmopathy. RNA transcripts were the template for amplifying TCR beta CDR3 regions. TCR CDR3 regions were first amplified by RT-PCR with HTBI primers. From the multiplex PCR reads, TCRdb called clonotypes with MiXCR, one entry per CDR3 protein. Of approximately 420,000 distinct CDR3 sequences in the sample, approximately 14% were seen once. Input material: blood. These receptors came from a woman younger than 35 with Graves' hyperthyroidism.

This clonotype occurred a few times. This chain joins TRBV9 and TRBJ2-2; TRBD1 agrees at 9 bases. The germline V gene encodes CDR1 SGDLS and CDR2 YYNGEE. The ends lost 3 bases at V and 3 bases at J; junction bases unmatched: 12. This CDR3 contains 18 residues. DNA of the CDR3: TGTGCCAGCAGCGCTAATCCCGGGACAGGGCTCGACACCGGGGAGCTGTTTTTT. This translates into CASSANPGTGLDTGELFF.

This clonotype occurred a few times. DNA of the CDR3: TGTGCCAGCAGTTACTCAATAGGACCCGCGCGGGAGCAGTACTTC. It encodes CASSYSIGPAREQYF. The chain recombines TRBV6-7 with TRBJ2-7; D gene ambiguous. TRBV6-7 is an ORF, and what it does is uncertain. Trimming removed 0 bases from V and 7 bases from J, with 16 bases in between. CDR3 size: 15 residues.

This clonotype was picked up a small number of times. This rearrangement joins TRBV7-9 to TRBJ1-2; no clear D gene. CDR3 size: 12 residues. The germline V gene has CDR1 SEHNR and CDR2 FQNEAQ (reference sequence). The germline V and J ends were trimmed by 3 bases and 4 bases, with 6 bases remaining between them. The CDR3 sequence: CASSFPSYGYTF. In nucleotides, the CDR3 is TGTGCCAGCAGCTTCCCCAGCTATGGCTACACCTTC. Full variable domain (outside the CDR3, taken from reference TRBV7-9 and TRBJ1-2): DTGVSQNPRHKITKRGQNVTFRCDPISEHNRLYWYRQTLGQGPEFLTYFQNEAQLEKSRLLSDRFSAERPKGSFSTLEIQRTEQGDSAMYLCASSFPSYGYTFGSGTRLTVV.

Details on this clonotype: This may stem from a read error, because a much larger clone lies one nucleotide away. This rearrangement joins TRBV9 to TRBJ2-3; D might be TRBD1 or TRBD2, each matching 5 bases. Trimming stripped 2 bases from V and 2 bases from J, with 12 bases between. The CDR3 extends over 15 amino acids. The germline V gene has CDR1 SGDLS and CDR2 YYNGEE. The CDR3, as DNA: TGTGCCAGCAGCGTGTCCGGGGACGCCACAGATACGCAGTATTTT. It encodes CASSVSGDATDTQYF. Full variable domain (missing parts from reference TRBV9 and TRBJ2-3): DSGVTQTPKHLITATGQRVTLRCSPRSGDLSVYWYQQSLDQGLQFLIQYYNGEERAKGNILERFSAQQFPDLHSELNLSSLELGDSALYFCASSVSGDATDTQYFGPGTRLTVL.

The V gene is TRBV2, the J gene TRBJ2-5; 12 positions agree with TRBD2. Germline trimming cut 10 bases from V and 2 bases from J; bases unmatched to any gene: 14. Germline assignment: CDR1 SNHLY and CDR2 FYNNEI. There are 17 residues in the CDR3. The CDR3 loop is CATWGPGLAGIQETQYF. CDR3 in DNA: TGTGCCACCTGGGGTCCGGGACTAGCGGGCATACAAGAGACCCAGTACTTC.

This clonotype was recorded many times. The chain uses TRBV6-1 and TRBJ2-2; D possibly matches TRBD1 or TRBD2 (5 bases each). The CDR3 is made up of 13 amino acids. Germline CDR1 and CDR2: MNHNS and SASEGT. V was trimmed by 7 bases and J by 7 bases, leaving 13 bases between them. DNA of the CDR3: TGTGCCAGCACGCCCGGGGCGGGCGGGGAGCTGTTTTTT. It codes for CASTPGAGGELFF.

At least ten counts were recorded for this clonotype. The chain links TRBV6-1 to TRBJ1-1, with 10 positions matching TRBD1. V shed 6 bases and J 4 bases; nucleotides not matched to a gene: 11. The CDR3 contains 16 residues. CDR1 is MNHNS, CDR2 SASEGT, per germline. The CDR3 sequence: CASRGDRGGSSTEAFF. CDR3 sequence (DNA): TGTGCCAGCAGGGGGGACAGGGGAGGATCGAGCACTGAAGCTTTCTTT.

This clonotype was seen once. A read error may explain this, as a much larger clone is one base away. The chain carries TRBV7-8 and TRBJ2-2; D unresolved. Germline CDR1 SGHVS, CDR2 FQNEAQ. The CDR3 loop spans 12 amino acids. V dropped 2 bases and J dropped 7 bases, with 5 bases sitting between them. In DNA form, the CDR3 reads TGTGCCAGCAGCTTATACAGCGGGGAGCTGTTTTTT. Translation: CASSLYSGELFF.

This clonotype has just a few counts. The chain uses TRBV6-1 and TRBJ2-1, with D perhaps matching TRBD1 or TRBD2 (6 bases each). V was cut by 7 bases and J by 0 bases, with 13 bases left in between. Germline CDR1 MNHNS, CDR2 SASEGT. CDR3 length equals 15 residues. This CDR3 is CASNPGAGSYNEQFF. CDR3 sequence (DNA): TGTGCCAGCAACCCGGGGGCGGGCTCCTACAATGAGCAGTTCTTC.

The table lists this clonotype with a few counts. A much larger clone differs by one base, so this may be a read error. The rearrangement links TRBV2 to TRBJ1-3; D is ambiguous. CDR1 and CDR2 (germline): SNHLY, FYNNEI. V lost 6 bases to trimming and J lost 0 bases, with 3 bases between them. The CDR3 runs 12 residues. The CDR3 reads CASRLSGNTIYF. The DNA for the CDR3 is TGTGCCAGCAGACTCTCTGGAAACACCATATATTTT.

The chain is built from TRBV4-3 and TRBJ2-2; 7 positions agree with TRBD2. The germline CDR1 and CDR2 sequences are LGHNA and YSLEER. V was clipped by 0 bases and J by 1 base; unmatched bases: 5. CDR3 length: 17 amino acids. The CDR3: CASSQDAGGGNTGELFF. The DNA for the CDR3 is TGCGCCAGCAGCCAAGATGCTGGCGGGGGGAACACCGGGGAGCTGTTTTTT.

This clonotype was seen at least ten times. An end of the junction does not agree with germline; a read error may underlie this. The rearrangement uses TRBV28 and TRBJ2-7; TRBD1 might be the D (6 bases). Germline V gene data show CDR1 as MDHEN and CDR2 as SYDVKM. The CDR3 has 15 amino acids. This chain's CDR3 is CASTLGQQSSYEQYF. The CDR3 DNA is TGTGCCAGCACTTTAGGACAGCAAAGCTCCTACGAGCAGTACTTC.

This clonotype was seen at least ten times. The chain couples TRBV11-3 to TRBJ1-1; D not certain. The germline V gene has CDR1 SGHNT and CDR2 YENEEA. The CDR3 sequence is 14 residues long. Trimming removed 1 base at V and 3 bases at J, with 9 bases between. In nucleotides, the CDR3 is TGTGCCAGCAGCTTAGGCGGCAGTCACACTGAAGCTTTCTTT. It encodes CASSLGGSHTEAFF.

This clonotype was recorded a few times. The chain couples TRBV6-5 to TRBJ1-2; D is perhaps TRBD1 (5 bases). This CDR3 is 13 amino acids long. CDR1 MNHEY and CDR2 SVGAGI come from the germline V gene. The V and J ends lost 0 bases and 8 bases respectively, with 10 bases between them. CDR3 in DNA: TGTGCCAGCAGTTACTCGGGGGAAGGGGGCTACACCTTC. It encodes CASSYSGEGGYTF.

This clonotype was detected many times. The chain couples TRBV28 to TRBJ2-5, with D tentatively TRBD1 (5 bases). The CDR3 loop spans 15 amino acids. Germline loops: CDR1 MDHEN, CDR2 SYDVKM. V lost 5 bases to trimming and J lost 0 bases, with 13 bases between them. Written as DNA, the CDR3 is TGTGCCAGCAGTCCTTTCAGGGCTCACCAAGAGACCCAGTACTTC. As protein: CASSPFRAHQETQYF.

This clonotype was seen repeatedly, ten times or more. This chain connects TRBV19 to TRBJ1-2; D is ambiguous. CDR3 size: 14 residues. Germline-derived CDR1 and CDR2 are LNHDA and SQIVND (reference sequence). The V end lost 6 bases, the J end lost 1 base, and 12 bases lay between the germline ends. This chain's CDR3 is CASSSGRFNYGYTF. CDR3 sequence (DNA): TGTGCCAGTAGCTCCGGACGGTTTAACTATGGCTACACCTTC.

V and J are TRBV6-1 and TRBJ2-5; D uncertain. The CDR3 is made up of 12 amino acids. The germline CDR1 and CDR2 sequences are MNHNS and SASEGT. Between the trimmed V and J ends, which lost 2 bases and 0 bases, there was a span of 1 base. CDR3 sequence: CASSENQETQYF. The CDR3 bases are TGTGCCAGCAGTGAAAACCAAGAGACCCAGTACTTC.

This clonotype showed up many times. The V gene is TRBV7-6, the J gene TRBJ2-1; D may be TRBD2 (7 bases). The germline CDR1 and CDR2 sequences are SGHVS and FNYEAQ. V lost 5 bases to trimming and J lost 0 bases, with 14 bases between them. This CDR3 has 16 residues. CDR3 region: CASSGGGGFSYNEQFF. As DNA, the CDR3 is TGTGCCAGCAGCGGGGGCGGGGGCTTCTCCTACAATGAGCAGTTCTTC.

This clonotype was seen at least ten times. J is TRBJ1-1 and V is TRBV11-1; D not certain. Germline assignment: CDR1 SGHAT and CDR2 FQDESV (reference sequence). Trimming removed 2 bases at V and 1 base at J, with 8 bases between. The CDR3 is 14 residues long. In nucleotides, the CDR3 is TGTGCCAGCAGCTTAACCCAGTCGAACACTGAAGCTTTCTTT. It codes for CASSLTQSNTEAFF.

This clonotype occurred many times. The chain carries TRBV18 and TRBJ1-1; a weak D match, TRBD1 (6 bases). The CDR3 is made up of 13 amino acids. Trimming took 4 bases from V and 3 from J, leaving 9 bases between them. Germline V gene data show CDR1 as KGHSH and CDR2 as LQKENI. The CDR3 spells CASSQGGYTEAFF. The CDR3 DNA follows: TGTGCCAGCTCACAGGGGGGCTACACTGAAGCTTTCTTT.

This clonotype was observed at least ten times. The CDR3: CASGGLKPEAFF. The CDR3 region has the DNA TGTGCCAGCGGCGGCCTGAAGCCTGAAGCTTTCTTT. The rearrangement uses TRBV28 and TRBJ1-1, with D unclear. With 8 bases removed from V and 6 bases from J, the gap between germline ends came to 13 bases. Germline V lookup: CDR1 MDHEN, CDR2 SYDVKM. The CDR3 has 12 residues.

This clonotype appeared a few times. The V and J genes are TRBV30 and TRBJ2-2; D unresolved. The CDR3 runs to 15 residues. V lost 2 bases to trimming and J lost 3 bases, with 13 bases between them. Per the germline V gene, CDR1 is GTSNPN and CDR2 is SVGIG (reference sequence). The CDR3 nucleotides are TGTGCCTGGAGTACGATAGACGGAGACACCGGGGAGCTGTTTTTT. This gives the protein CAWSTIDGDTGELFF.

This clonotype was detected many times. CDR3: CSAQRGWVGTEAFF. The CDR3 nucleotides read TGCAGTGCTCAACGGGGTTGGGTAGGCACTGAAGCTTTCTTT. V usage is TRBV20-1 and J usage is TRBJ1-1; unclear D gene. In germline, CDR1 is DFQATT, CDR2 SNEGSKA (reference sequence). This CDR3 spans 14 amino acids. The ends were cut back, 5 bases at V and 4 bases at J, with 17 bases in the middle.

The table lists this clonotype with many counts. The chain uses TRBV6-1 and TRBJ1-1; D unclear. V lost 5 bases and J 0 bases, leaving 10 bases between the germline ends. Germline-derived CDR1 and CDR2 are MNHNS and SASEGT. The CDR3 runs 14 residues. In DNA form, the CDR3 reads TGTGCCAGCAGTTCGGCAGGATTGAACACTGAAGCTTTCTTT. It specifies CASSSAGLNTEAFF.

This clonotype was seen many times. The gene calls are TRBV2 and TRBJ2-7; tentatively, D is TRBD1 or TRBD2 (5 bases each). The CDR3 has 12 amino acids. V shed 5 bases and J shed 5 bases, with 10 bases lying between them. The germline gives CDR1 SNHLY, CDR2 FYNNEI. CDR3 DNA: TGTGCCAGCAGTTCCGGGACGGACGAGCAGTACTTC. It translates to CASSSGTDEQYF.

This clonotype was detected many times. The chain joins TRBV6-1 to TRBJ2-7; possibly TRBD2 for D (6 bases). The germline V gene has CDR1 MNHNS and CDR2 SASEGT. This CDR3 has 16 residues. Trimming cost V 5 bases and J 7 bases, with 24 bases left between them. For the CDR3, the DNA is TGTGCCAGCAGTCCCAGTAAGGTACTAGCAGGGAGGGAGCAGTACTTC. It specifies CASSPSKVLAGREQYF.